The rows below give T cell receptor beta chains drawn from one sample of a study of spatial heterogeneity in lung cancer. TCRdb re-derived calls from the 5' RACE reads in MiXCR, one entry per CDR3 protein. The repertoire consists of 9,500 to 12,000 distinct CDR3 sequences, with 6.3% occurring once and the leading ten covering over 25%. The sample here was PBMCs, taken at surgery. The receptors shown here come from a male donor with early-stage non-small cell lung cancer. Both conserved end residues are part of each CDR3. D genes are given only for firm matches. Clone size appears in some rows only: once, few, many, or a class for an expanded clone.

v_call,cdr3_length,d_call,j_call,clone_size,cdr3_aa,cdr3_nt
TRBV24-1,15,-,TRBJ2-3,many,CATSDPTASTDTQYF,TGTGCCACCAGTGACCCGACAGCCAGCACAGATACGCAGTATTTT
TRBV3-1,16,TRBD2,TRBJ2-3,many,CASSEGTSGVTDTQYF,TGTGCCAGCAGCGAGGGGACTAGCGGGGTCACAGATACGCAGTATTTT
TRBV27,14,-,TRBJ2-7,many,CASSLLSRSYEQYF,TGTGCCAGCAGTTTGTTGTCTCGCTCCTACGAGCAGTACTTC
TRBV29-1,14,TRBD2,TRBJ2-5,medium-sized,CSAAASGPWETQYF,TGCAGCGCAGCGGCTAGCGGGCCTTGGGAGACCCAGTACTTC
TRBV7-8,17,-,TRBJ1-6,few,CASSLMDVSSYNSPLHF,TGTGCCAGCAGCCTGATGGACGTCAGCTCCTATAATTCACCCCTCCACTTT
TRBV30,13,TRBD1,TRBJ1-1,many,CAGQTGLNTEAFF,TGTGCCGGGCAGACAGGGTTGAACACTGAAGCTTTCTTT
TRBV29-1,16,TRBD1,TRBJ1-5,-,CSVVEQGAYSNQPQHF,TGCAGCGTTGTAGAGCAGGGGGCTTATAGCAATCAGCCCCAGCATTTT
TRBV9,16,TRBD2,TRBJ2-3,many,CASSSKRGDRPDTQYF,TGTGCCAGCAGCTCCAAGCGGGGCGACCGGCCAGATACGCAGTATTTT
TRBV12-3/TRBV12-4,14,-,TRBJ1-5,many,CASSQGALGQPQHF,TGTGCCAGCAGCCAGGGAGCCCTGGGGCAGCCCCAGCATTTT
TRBV6-5,15,TRBD1,TRBJ2-3,-,CASSLDRERTDTQYF,TGTGCCAGCAGTCTGGACAGGGAGAGAACAGATACGCAGTATTTT
TRBV28,16,TRBD1,TRBJ1-1,many,CASTITGGMKGTEAFF,TGTGCCAGCACCATCACAGGGGGCATGAAGGGCACTGAAGCTTTCTTT
TRBV20-1,13,-,TRBJ2-1,many,CSAWGPQQYEQFF,TGCAGTGCCTGGGGGCCCCAGCAGTATGAGCAGTTCTTC
TRBV12-3/TRBV12-4,13,-,TRBJ2-1,-,CASSSGGYNEQFF,TGTGCCAGCAGTTCGGGCGGGTACAATGAGCAGTTCTTC
TRBV2,16,TRBD1,TRBJ2-2,-,CASSAGTGGYTGELFF,TGTGCCAGCAGCGCCGGGACAGGGGGGTACACCGGGGAGCTGTTTTTT
TRBV4-1,15,TRBD1,TRBJ1-4,-,CASSQTGTAWEKLFF,TGCGCCAGCAGCCAGACCGGGACAGCATGGGAAAAACTGTTTTTT
TRBV11-2,13,-,TRBJ2-7,-,CASSLGGFYEQYF,TGTGCCAGCAGCTTGGGGGGCTTCTACGAGCAGTACTTC
TRBV5-6,16,TRBD2,TRBJ2-1,many,CASRQPGLAGVNEQFF,TGTGCCAGCAGACAGCCGGGACTAGCGGGAGTCAATGAGCAGTTCTTC
TRBV7-2,16,TRBD2,TRBJ2-5,many,CASSQRVAGGTETQYF,TGTGCCAGCAGCCAGAGGGTAGCGGGGGGGACAGAGACCCAGTACTTC
TRBV5-1,13,-,TRBJ2-5,many,CASSPGARVAQYF,TGCGCCAGCAGTCCAGGGGCCCGGGTCGCCCAGTACTTC
TRBV24-1,15,TRBD1,TRBJ1-5,few,CATSGGQASNQPQHF,TGTGCCACCAGTGGGGGACAGGCGAGTAATCAGCCCCAGCATTTT
TRBV4-3,15,TRBD2,TRBJ2-3,medium-sized,CASSLQRGGPDTQYF,TGCGCCAGCAGCCTGCAGCGGGGGGGCCCAGATACGCAGTATTTT
TRBV11-2,11,-,TRBJ2-7,few,CASSLLSEQYF,TGTGCCAGCAGCTTATTATCCGAGCAGTACTTC
TRBV5-1,13,-,TRBJ1-1,few,CASSQQLNTEAFF,TGCGCCAGCAGCCAGCAGCTGAACACTGAAGCTTTCTTT
TRBV29-1,14,-,TRBJ2-1,medium-sized,CSVTVFLSYNEQFF,TGCAGCGTAACAGTTTTCCTATCCTACAATGAGCAGTTCTTC
TRBV3-1,16,-,TRBJ2-1,many,CASSQYRDRDLGEQFF,TGTGCCAGCAGCCAATACCGGGACCGGGATTTAGGGGAGCAGTTCTTC
TRBV12-3/TRBV12-4,14,-,TRBJ2-3,many,CASKSTGLTDTQYF,TGTGCCAGCAAAAGTACAGGGTTAACAGATACGCAGTATTTT
TRBV20-1,14,TRBD1,TRBJ2-5,-,CSARDRGSQETQYF,TGCAGTGCTAGGGACAGGGGAAGCCAAGAGACCCAGTACTTC
TRBV7-9,13,-,TRBJ1-1,-,CASSLLGDTEAFF,TGTGCCAGCAGCTTATTAGGGGACACTGAAGCTTTCTTT
TRBV20-1,14,TRBD2,TRBJ2-5,-,CSAGPGLARETQYF,TGCAGTGCTGGTCCGGGACTAGCGAGAGAGACCCAGTACTTC
TRBV29-1,14,TRBD1,TRBJ2-2,few,CSYKTGMNTGELFF,TGCAGTTACAAGACAGGGATGAACACCGGGGAGCTGTTTTTT
TRBV28,13,-,TRBJ2-7,many,CASSFTSAYEQYF,TGTGCCAGCAGTTTCACATCGGCCTACGAGCAGTACTTC
TRBV5-4,15,TRBD2,TRBJ2-5,many,CASSLGLAGSSAQYF,TGTGCCAGCAGCTTGGGACTAGCGGGGTCGAGTGCCCAGTACTTC
TRBV10-3,14,TRBD2,TRBJ2-7,few,CAIRPRTSGDEQYF,TGTGCCATCAGGCCTCGGACTAGCGGGGACGAGCAGTACTTC
TRBV7-8,16,-,TRBJ1-2,medium-sized,CASSKGRGRANYGYTF,TGTGCCAGCAGCAAGGGCCGGGGCCGAGCTAACTATGGCTACACCTTC
TRBV2,12,-,TRBJ2-3,many,CASSQVTDTQYF,TGTGCCAGCAGTCAGGTCACAGATACGCAGTATTTT
TRBV9,17,TRBD2,TRBJ2-2,medium-sized,CASSVRVAGLNTGELFF,TGTGCCAGCAGCGTGAGGGTAGCGGGGTTGAACACCGGGGAGCTGTTTTTT